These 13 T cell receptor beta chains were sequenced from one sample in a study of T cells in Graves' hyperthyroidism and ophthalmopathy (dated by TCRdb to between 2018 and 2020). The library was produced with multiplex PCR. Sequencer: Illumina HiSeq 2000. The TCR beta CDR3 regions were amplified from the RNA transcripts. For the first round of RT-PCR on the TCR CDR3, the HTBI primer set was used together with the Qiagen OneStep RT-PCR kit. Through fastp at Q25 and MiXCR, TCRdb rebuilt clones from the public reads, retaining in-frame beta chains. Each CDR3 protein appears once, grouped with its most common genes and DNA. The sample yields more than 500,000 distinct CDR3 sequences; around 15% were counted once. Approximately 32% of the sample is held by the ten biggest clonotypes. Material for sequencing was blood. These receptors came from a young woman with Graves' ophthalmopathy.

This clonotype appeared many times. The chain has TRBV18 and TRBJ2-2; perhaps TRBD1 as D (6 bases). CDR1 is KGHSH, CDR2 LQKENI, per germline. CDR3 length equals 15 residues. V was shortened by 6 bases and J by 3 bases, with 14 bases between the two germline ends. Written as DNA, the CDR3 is TGTGCCAGCTCGCCCACAGGGTGGGACACCGGGGAGCTGTTTTTT. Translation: CASSPTGWDTGELFF. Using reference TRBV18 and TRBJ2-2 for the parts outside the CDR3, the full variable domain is NAGVMQNPRHLVRRRGQEARLRCSPMKGHSHVYWYRQLPEEGLKFMVYLQKENIIDESGMPKERFSAEFPKEGPSILRIQQVVRGDSAAYFCASSPTGWDTGELFFGEGSRLTVL.

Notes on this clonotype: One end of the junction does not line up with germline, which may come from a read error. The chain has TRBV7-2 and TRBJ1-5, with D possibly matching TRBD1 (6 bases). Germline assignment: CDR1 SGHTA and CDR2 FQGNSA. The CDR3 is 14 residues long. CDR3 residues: CANSFSPGDQPQHF. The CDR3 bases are TGTGCCAACAGCTTCTCGCCAGGGGATCAGCCCCAGCATTTT.

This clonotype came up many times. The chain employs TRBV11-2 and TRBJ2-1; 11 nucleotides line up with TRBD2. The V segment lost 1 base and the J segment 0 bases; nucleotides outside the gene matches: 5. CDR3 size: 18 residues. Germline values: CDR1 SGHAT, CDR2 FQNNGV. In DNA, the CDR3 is TGTGCCAGCAGCTTAGCTCTAGCGGGAGGACGCTCCTACAATGAGCAGTTCTTC. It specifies CASSLALAGGRSYNEQFF.

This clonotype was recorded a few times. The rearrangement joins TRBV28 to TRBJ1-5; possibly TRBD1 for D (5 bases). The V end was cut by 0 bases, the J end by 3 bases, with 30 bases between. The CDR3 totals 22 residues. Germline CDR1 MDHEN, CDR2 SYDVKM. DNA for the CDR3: TGTGCCAGCAGTTTATGGGCAGATGAGGGACGAGTGTATAGGTTTGCCAATCAGCCCCAGCATTTT. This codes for CASSLWADEGRVYRFANQPQHF.

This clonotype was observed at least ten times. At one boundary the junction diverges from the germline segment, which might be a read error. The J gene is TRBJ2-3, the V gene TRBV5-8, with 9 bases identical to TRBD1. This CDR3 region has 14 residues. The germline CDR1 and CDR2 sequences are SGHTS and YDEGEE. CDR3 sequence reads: CASSFGQGTDTQYF. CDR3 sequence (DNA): TGTGCTAGCAGCTTTGGACAGGGGACAGATACGCAGTATTTT.

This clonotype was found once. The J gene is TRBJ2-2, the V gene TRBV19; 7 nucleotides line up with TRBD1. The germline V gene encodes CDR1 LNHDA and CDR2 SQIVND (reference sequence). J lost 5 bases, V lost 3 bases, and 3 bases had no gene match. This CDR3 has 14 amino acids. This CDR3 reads CASSIEQGTGELFF. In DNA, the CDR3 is TGTGCCAGTAGTATCGAACAGGGGACCGGGGAGCTGTTTTTT.

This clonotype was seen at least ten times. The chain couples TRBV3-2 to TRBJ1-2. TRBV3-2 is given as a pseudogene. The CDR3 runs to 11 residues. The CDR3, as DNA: TGTGCCAGCAGCCAAGTCCATGGCTACACCTTC. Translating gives CASSQVHGYTF.

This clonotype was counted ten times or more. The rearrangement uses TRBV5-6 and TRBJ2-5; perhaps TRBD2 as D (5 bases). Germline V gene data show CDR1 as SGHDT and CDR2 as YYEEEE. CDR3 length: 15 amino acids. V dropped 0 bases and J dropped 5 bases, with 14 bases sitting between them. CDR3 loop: CASSLDRGEFETQYF. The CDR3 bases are TGTGCCAGCAGCTTGGATCGGGGAGAATTCGAGACCCAGTACTTC.

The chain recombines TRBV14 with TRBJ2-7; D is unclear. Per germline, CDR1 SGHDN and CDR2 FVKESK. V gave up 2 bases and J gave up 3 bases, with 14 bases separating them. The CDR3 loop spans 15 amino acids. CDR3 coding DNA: TGTGCCAGCAGCCAACCCACGGACGGATACTACGAGCAGTACTTC. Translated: CASSQPTDGYYEQYF.

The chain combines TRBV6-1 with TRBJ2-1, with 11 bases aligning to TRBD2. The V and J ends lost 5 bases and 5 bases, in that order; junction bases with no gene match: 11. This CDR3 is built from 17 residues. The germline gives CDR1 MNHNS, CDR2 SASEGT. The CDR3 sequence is CASSTIKSGLADNEQFF. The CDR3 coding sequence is TGTGCCAGCAGTACCATAAAATCGGGACTAGCGGACAATGAGCAGTTCTTC.

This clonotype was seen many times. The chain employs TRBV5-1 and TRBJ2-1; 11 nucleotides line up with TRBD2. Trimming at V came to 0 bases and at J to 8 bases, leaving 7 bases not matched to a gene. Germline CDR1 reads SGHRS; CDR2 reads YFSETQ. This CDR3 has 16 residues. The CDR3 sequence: CASSLAGGSGRDEQFF. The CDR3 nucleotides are TGCGCCAGCAGCTTGGCCGGGGGTAGCGGGAGGGATGAGCAGTTCTTC.

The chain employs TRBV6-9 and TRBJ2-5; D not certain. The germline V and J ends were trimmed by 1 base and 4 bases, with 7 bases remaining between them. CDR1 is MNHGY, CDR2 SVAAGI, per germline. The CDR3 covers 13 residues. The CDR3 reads CASSYFGVETQYF. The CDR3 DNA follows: TGTGCCAGCAGTTATTTTGGCGTAGAGACCCAGTACTTC.

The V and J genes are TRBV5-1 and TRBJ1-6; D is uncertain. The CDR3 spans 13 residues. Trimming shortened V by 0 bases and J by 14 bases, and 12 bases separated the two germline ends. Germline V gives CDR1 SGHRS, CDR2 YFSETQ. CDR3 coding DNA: TGCGCCAGCAGCTTGGCAGCGCGGTCGGCCCTCCACTTT. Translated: CASSLAARSALHF. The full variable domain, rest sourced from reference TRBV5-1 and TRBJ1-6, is KAGVTQTPRYLIKTRGQQVTLSCSPISGHRSVSWYQQTPGQGLQFLFEYFSETQRNKGNFPGRFSGRQFSNSRSEMNVSTLELGDSALYLCASSLAARSALHFGNGTRLTVT.